The present entry profiles one TCR beta chain with its context. With V trimmed by 7 bases and J by 4 bases, 6 bases remained unmatched. This CDR3 region has 13 residues. These data belong to a study of blood T cell repertoires in COVID-19. Study-wide background: Sources were T cells, B-cell-depleted T cells, or PBMCs; the material itself was cDNA or gDNA.

The repertoire was sequenced with immunoSEQ multiplex PCR; TCRdb's copy has only in-frame clones and lacks some. The repertoire holds roughly 16,000 clones, with roughly nine tenths as singletons. Sequenced sample: peripheral blood. The origin of this receptor is a human donor in a cohort sampled during active COVID-19. V usage is TRBV12-3 or TRBV12-4 and J usage is TRBJ1-1; 7 positions match TRBD1. The CDR3 sequence is CASTLTGPTEAFF. In nucleotides, the CDR3 is TGTGCCAGCACCCTGACAGGGCCCACTGAAGCTTTCTTT.